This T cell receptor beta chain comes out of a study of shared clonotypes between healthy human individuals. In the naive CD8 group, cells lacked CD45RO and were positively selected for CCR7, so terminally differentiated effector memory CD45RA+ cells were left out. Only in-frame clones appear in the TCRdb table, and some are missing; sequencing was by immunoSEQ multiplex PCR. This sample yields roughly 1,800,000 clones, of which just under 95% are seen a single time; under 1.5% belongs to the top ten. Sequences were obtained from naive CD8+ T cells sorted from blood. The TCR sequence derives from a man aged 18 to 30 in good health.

Here the CDR3 DNA reads TGCGCCAGCAGTGAGTTTGGCGGGAGGGCCGATGATGAGCAGTTCTTC. It translates to CASSEFGGRADDEQFF. The chain uses TRBV10-1 and TRBJ2-1; 9 positions agree with TRBD2. With V trimmed by 1 base and J by 8 bases, 9 bases remained unmatched. The CDR3 sequence is 16 residues long. The germline CDR1 and CDR2 sequences are WNHNN and SYGVQD (reference sequence).